The text below deals with one T cell receptor beta chain. The data belong to a study of shared clonotypes between healthy human individuals. In the original workflow: ImmunoSEQ sequences covered only the junction and lacked quality scores; filtering therefore differed. The table came from immunoSEQ multiplex PCR; TCRdb's copy has only in-frame clones and leaves some out. V, J and clone size are those of that table, while D and trimming were read from the DNA. The sample holds about 590,000 clones, roughly 95% seen once. Selected positively for CCR7 and CD45RO-negative, naive CD8 cells excluded terminally differentiated effector memory CD45RA+ cells. The TCR sequence derives from a woman younger than 45 in good health. The source material was naive CD8+ T cells sorted from blood.

CDR3 region: CASSIGTGSYEQYF. Here the CDR3 DNA reads TGCGCCAGCAGTATCGGGACAGGGTCCTACGAGCAGTACTTC. The chain links TRBV10-1 to TRBJ2-7, with 9 bases matching TRBD1. Trimming removed 5 bases from V and 1 base from J; junction bases left unmatched: 3. The CDR3 has 14 residues. Germline V gene sequence: CDR1 WNHNN, CDR2 SYGVQD (reference sequence).